Reported below is one T cell receptor (beta chain). Its specific antigen is unknown. Within one base of it there is no much larger clone, and no base qualities were kept. Libraries were made using the immunoSEQ multiplex PCR assay. DNA from the CD4+ T cells that had been cultured and isolated underwent TCR beta CDR3 sequencing. The original pipeline was this. Non-productive TCR sequences were removed and reads were trimmed to the CDR3 region, keeping CDR3s of at least 7 amino acids. Antigen-specific clonotypes were identified using the MANAFEST web app by comparison of expansion in peptide wells against reference cultures. Positive clones required FDR<0.05 expansion versus reference and all other wells, odds ratio above 5, and frequency above 0.1% in two replicate wells. Cross-reactive clonotypes were defined as significantly expanded in SARS-CoV-2 spike wells and in at least one common cold coronavirus spike condition. Levenshtein distance calculated with the stringdist R package was used to assess CDR3 similarity, and unrooted trees were constructed with ape in R 3.6.1. As stored in TCRdb, this immuneACCESS dataset retains in-frame rearrangements with V and J assigned. A fraction of the clones does not appear; measured against another copy, unresolved V genes explain less than half of the discrepancy, and the remainder lacks a known reason. V and J calls and clone size are copied from that table; D and trimming were computed from the DNA. The sample contains 20,000 to 30,000 clones, 73% of them found a single time. The leading ten clones occupy 7% to 9.5% of the sample.

The data stem from a study of vaccination effects on CD4 cells after COVID-19 (dated by TCRdb to between 2021 and 2022). With regard to the full study: Across the study, the median time from the second dose to post-vaccine sampling was 72 days (range 14 to 241). In the study, cultures from other donors were sequenced using the Oncomine TCR Beta short-read assay on an Illumina iSeq 100. The full study included over 8 COVID-19 convalescent patients and a handful of SARS-CoV-2-naive healthy vaccine recipients. SARS-CoV-2 spike-specific CD4+ TCR repertoires were compared before and after mRNA vaccination in COVID-19 convalescent patients and in infection-naive vaccine recipients. Overall study outcomes, separate from this receptor: At late post-vaccination timepoints, both infection-induced and vaccine-induced clones showed marked clonal contraction, consistent with waning T cell responses. The study was limited by a small number of convalescent patients and lacked early post-infection timepoints. Among healthy vaccine recipients, nearly all vaccine-induced clones were SARS-CoV-2 mono-reactive, and just 1 of 255 was cross-reactive with common cold coronaviruses.

To identify antigen-specific CD4+ T cell clonotypes by their expansion, the ViraFEST assay first stimulated PBMC with viral peptide pools and then applied TCR sequencing. After 10 days of culture, CD4+ T cells were isolated with the EasySep CD4+ T cell isolation kit. Two doses of either the BNT162b2 or the mRNA-1273 mRNA SARS-CoV-2 vaccine were administered to participants. Healthy vaccine recipients had no prior SARS-CoV-2 infection, confirmed by negative nucleocapsid antibodies before and after vaccination. Around 2.1 million PBMC per well were cultured with 10 ug/ml peptides in IMDM containing about 5% human AB serum, 10 IU/ml IL-2 and gentamicin. On days 3 and 7, half of the culture medium was replaced with fresh IL-2-containing medium. Unless noted otherwise, every peptide stimulation condition was cultured in triplicate wells. PBMC were separated from whole blood using Ficoll-Paque Plus gradient centrifugation and were then either cryopreserved at -140C or used fresh. The overlapping peptide pools covered the spike proteins of SARS-CoV-2 and of the common cold coronaviruses HCoV-NL63, HCoV-OC43 and HCoV-229E. The QIAamp micro DNA kit was used to extract genomic DNA from the cultured CD4+ T cells.

This clonotype originated in a human donor who received a COVID-19 vaccine. Source: CD4+ T cells from PBMCs cultured with SARS-CoV-2 spike peptides, taken after COVID-19 vaccination. The cell subset or site label here, explained by the study, means: SARS-CoV-2 spike overlapping peptide pool stimulation.

The CDR3 is CASSEGPLYGYTF. Read as DNA, the sequence is TGTGCCAGCAGTGAGGGACCCCTCTATGGCTACACCTTC. The receptor chain draws on TRBV6-1 and TRBJ1-2; the D gene is possibly TRBD1, with 5 bases matching. The V end loses 3 bases and the J end loses 4 bases, and a stretch of 9 bases separates them. The germline V gene specifies MNHNS as CDR1 and SASEGT as CDR2. From the cysteine through the phenylalanine, the CDR3 covers 13 amino acids. CDR3 DNA only is kept here, 39 bases in frame from base 1.